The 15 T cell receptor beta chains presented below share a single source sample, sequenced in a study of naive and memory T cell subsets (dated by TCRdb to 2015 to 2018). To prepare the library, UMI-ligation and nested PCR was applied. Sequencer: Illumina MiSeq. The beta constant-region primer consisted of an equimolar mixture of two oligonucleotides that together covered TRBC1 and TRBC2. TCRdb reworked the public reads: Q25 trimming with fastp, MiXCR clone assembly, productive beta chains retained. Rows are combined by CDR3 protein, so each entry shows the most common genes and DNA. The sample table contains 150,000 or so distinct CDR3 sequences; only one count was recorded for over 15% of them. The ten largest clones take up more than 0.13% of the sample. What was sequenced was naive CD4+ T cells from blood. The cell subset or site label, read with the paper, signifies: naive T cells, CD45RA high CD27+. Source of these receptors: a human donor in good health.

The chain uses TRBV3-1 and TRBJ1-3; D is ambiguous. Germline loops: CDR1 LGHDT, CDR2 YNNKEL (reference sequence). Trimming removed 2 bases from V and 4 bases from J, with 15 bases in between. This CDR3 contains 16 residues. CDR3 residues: CASSQPLTRGGNTIYF. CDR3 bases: TGTGCCAGCAGCCAACCCCTGACCCGAGGCGGAAACACCATATATTTT.

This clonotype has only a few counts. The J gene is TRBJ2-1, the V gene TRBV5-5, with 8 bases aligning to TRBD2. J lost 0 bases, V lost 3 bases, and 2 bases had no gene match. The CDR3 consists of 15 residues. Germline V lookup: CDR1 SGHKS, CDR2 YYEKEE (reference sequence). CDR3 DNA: TGTGCCAGCAGCTGGGCGGGGGGCTCCTACAATGAGCAGTTCTTC. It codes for CASSWAGGSYNEQFF.

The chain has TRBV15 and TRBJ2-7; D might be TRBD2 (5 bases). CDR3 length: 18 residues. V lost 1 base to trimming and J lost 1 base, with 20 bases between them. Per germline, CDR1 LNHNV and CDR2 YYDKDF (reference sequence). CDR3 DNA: TGTGCCACCAGCAGAGGGAGGTTCGGTGGCGGAAAATCCTACGAGCAGTACTTC. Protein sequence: CATSRGRFGGGKSYEQYF.

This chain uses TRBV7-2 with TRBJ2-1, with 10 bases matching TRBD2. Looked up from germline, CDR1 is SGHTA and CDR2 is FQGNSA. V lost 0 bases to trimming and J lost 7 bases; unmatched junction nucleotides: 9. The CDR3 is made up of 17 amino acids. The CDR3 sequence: CASSLASGASGSNEQFF. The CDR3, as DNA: TGTGCCAGCAGCTTAGCTTCGGGTGCTAGCGGGAGTAATGAGCAGTTCTTC.

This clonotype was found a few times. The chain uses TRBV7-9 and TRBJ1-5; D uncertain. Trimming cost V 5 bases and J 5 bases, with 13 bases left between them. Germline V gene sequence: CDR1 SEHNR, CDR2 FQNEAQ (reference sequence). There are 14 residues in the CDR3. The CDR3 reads CASSVGAGHQPQHF. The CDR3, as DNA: TGTGCCAGCAGCGTGGGAGCTGGCCATCAGCCCCAGCATTTT.

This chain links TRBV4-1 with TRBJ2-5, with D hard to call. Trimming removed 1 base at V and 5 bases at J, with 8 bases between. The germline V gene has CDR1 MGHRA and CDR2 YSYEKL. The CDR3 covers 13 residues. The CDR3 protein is CASSQGSLETQYF. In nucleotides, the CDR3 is TGCGCCAGCAGCCAAGGATCACTGGAGACCCAGTACTTC.

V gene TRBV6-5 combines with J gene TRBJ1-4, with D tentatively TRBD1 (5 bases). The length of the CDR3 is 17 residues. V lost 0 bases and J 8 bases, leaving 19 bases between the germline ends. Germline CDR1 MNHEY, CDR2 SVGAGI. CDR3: CASSYSGPPGVGEKLFF. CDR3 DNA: TGTGCCAGCAGTTACTCTGGCCCCCCGGGGGTGGGGGAAAAACTGTTTTTT.

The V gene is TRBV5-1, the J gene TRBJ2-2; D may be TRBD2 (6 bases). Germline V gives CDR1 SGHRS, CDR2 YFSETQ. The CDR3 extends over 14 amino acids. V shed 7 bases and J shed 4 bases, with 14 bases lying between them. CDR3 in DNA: TGCGCCAGCTGGCCGGGACTTATCACCGGGGAGCTGTTTTTT. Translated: CASWPGLITGELFF.

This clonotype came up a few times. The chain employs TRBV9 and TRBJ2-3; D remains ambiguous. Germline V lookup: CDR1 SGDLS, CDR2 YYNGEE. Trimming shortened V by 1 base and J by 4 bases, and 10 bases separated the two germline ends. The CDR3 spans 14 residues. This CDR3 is CASSVSPKPDTQYF. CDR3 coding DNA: TGTGCCAGCAGCGTATCCCCAAAGCCAGATACGCAGTATTTT.

CDR3 bases: TGTGCCAGCTCACGGGGACAGACCTACCAAGAGACCCAGTACTTC. This translates into CASSRGQTYQETQYF. The chain recombines TRBV18 with TRBJ2-5; TRBD1 matches 7 bases. In germline, CDR1 is KGHSH, CDR2 LQKENI. With 4 bases clipped from V and 0 bases from J, the junction kept 5 bases outside the gene matches. This CDR3 contains 15 residues.

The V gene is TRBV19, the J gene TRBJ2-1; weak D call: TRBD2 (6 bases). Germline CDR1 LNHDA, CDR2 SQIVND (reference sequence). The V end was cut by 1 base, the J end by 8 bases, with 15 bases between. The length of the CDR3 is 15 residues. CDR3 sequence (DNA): TGTGCCAGTAGTATAGTGGGGGGAGTCCCCCATGAGCAGTTCTTC. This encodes CASSIVGGVPHEQFF.

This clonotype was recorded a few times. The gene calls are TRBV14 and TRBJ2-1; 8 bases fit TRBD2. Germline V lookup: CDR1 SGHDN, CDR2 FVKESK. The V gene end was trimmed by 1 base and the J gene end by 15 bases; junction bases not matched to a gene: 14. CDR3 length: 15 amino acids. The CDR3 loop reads CASSQARGSGILLFF. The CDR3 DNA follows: TGTGCCAGCAGCCAAGCTCGCGGTAGCGGGATTTTATTGTTCTTC.

The CDR3 protein is CAIRPTGGETQYF. In DNA, the CDR3 is TGTGCCATCAGGCCTACAGGGGGTGAGACCCAGTACTTC. The chain joins TRBV10-3 to TRBJ2-5; 8 bases are a match to TRBD1. From germline, CDR1 is ENHRY and CDR2 SYGVKD. This CDR3 spans 13 amino acids. V was pared by 6 bases and J by 5 bases, with 5 bases of the junction left unmatched.

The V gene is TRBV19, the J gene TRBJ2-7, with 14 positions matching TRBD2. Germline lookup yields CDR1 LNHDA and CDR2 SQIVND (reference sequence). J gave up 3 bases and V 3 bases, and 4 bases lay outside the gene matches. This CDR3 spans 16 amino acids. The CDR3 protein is CASSMGLAGADYEQYF. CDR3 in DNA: TGTGCCAGTAGTATGGGACTAGCGGGAGCCGACTACGAGCAGTACTTC.

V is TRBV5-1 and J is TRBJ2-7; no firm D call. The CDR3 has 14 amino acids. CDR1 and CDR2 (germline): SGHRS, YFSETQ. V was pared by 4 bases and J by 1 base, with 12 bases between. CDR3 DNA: TGCGCCAGCAGCAAAGGAGCGTCGTCCTACGAGCAGTACTTC. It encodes CASSKGASSYEQYF.